This TCR beta chain was profiled in a study of blood T cell repertoires in COVID-19. Across the study: There were acute and convalescent COVID-19 samples, and they came from the United States, Italy and Spain. T cells, B-cell-depleted T cells, or PBMCs provided the cDNA or gDNA that served as material.

Sequencing used immunoSEQ multiplex PCR; TCRdb keeps in-frame clones, though not all of them. In the table there are about 100,000 clones, roughly 85% of which are singletons. This receptor was obtained from a man aged 70-80 years with active or convalescent COVID-19. The sample consisted of peripheral blood.

In DNA form, the CDR3 reads TGCAGCGTTGAAGTTCCGAACAGAGCCACTGAAGCTTTCTTT. Encoded protein: CSVEVPNRATEAFF. V is TRBV29-1 and J is TRBJ1-1, with D unclear. The CDR3 has 14 residues. V lost 1 base, J lost 4 bases, and 13 bases lay in between. CDR1 and CDR2 from the germline V gene are SQVTM and ANQGSEA.